These 13 T cell receptor beta chains originate from one sample sequenced in a study of a mutant IDH1 vaccine in newly diagnosed glioma. Using immunoSEQ multiplex PCR, the repertoire was profiled, and TCRdb retains in-frame clones only, with some absent. In the table there are nearly 50,000 clones, about four fifths of which are singletons. Specified time point: week 47, end of study. Vaccinated patients received 300 ug of mutant IDH1 20-mer peptide per dose, with topical imiquimod. These TCRs' antigens remain unknown. Sequencing was performed on PBMCs, taken from a glioma patient whose treatment included an IDH1 peptide vaccine. These receptors all stem from a woman aged 25-40 years with glioma. Some clones in this sample may be carry-over from other donors' samples.

The chain carries TRBV27 and TRBJ1-1; D gene uncertain. Looked up from germline, CDR1 is MNHEY and CDR2 is SMNVEV (reference sequence). The CDR3 runs 13 residues. The germline V and J ends were trimmed by 6 bases and 4 bases, with 12 bases remaining between them. CDR3 sequence: CASRPGRGTEAFF. Here the CDR3 DNA reads TGTGCCAGCAGGCCCGGGCGGGGCACTGAAGCTTTCTTT.

J is TRBJ1-4 and V is TRBV29-1; D call uncertain. The CDR3 is 13 amino acids. Germline CDR1 is SQVTM and CDR2 is ANQGSEA. V shed 1 base and J shed 5 bases, with 8 bases lying between them. The CDR3 loop is CSVEGAGNEKLFF. CDR3 nucleotide sequence: TGCAGCGTTGAAGGTGCCGGCAATGAAAAACTGTTTTTT.

A word on this clone: The junction differs from germline at one of its ends, possibly a read error. The J gene is TRBJ1-1, the V gene TRBV19; D gene unclear. Looked up from germline, CDR1 is LNHDA and CDR2 is SQIVND (reference sequence). CDR3 length: 10 amino acids. The CDR3 is CASIGGGAFF. The CDR3 DNA sequence: TGTGCAAGTATCGGAGGAGGAGCTTTCTTT.

This clone is categorized as medium-sized (0.01 to 0.1%). V usage is TRBV5-4 and J usage is TRBJ2-5, with D possibly called TRBD1 or TRBD2 (5 bases each). The germline V gene encodes CDR1 SGHNT and CDR2 YYREEE (reference sequence). V was pared by 4 bases and J by 5 bases, with 21 bases between. CDR3 length: 16 residues. The CDR3 region has the DNA TGTGCCAGCAGCCCCTCCCGGGACCCTCTAGGGGAGACCCAGTACTTC. Its translation: CASSPSRDPLGETQYF.

V gene TRBV19 combines with J gene TRBJ2-7; no reliable D call. The CDR3 spans 13 residues. Germline CDR1 and CDR2: LNHDA and SQIVND (reference sequence). The ends were cut back, 6 bases at V and 4 bases at J, with 13 bases in the middle. The CDR3 nucleotides are TGTGCCAGTAGCTCAACGGCCGTTTACGAGCAGTACTTC. Translated: CASSSTAVYEQYF.

This clone has a handful of counts. The chain links TRBV2 to TRBJ1-4; D is unclear. V lost 7 bases and J lost 5, with 11 bases in between. Germline CDR1 SNHLY, CDR2 FYNNEI. The CDR3 loop spans 13 amino acids. This chain's CDR3 is CASKTLVNEKLFF. CDR3 DNA: TGTGCCAGCAAGACGCTAGTAAATGAAAAACTGTTTTTT.

The chain joins TRBV4-2 to TRBJ2-2; a weak D match, TRBD1 (6 bases). The ends were cut back, 3 bases at V and 3 bases at J, with 17 bases in the middle. This CDR3 has 17 amino acids. Germline V lookup: CDR1 LGHNA, CDR2 YNFKEQ. The CDR3 sequence: CASSQQGAGAYTGELFF. The CDR3 DNA sequence: TGTGCCAGCAGCCAGCAAGGGGCAGGGGCCTACACCGGGGAGCTGTTTTTT.

The CDR3 DNA follows: TGCGCCAGCAGCTGGGGGGGGAACACTGAAGCTTTCTTT. This sequence encodes CASSWGGNTEAFF. The chain joins TRBV5-1 to TRBJ1-1, with D perhaps matching TRBD1 (5 bases). The germline V gene has CDR1 SGHRS and CDR2 YFSETQ. V was clipped by 3 bases and J by 1 base, with 7 bases between them. The length of the CDR3 is 13 residues.

The sample holds a few counts of this clone. The chain carries TRBV30 and TRBJ1-2; 9 bases map to TRBD1. Germline assignment: CDR1 GTSNPN and CDR2 SVGIG (reference sequence). With V trimmed by 8 bases and J by 8 bases, 9 bases remained unmatched. The CDR3 extends over 12 amino acids. The CDR3 is CAREQGAEGYTF. CDR3 coding DNA: TGTGCCCGGGAACAGGGGGCAGAAGGCTACACCTTC.

The V and J genes are TRBV29-1 and TRBJ2-6, with D uncertain. Germline CDR1 is SQVTM and CDR2 is ANQGSEA. V was trimmed by 3 bases and J by 6 bases, leaving 3 bases between them. This CDR3 comprises 11 residues. The CDR3 region is CSVEAANVLTF. The CDR3 coding sequence is TGCAGCGTTGAGGCGGCCAACGTCCTGACTTTC.

The CDR3 nucleotides read TGCAGCGTTGATCCGGGCCTCCTTAGCCATGGCTACACCTTC. Its protein is CSVDPGLLSHGYTF. The chain is built from TRBV29-1 and TRBJ1-2; D is uncertain. The CDR3 is 14 residues long. V was shortened by 3 bases and J by 6 bases, with 17 bases between the two germline ends. CDR1 is SQVTM and CDR2 is ANQGSEA in the germline V gene.

This chain's CDR3 is CASSPGTYEKLFF. The DNA of the CDR3 is TGCGCCAGCAGCCCCGGGACTTACGAAAAACTGTTTTTT. V gene TRBV5-1 combines with J gene TRBJ1-4, with D tentatively TRBD1 (5 bases). This CDR3 region has 13 residues. V was trimmed by 4 bases and J by 8 bases, leaving 12 bases between them. CDR1 SGHRS and CDR2 YFSETQ come from the germline V gene.

This chain uses TRBV30 with TRBJ1-3; unclear D gene. Germline V gives CDR1 GTSNPN, CDR2 SVGIG (reference sequence). Trimming stripped 4 bases from V and 3 bases from J, with 7 bases between. The CDR3 extends over 12 amino acids. CDR3 coding DNA: TGTGCCTGGATAGGCGGTGGAAACACCATATATTTT. Its protein is CAWIGGGNTIYF.